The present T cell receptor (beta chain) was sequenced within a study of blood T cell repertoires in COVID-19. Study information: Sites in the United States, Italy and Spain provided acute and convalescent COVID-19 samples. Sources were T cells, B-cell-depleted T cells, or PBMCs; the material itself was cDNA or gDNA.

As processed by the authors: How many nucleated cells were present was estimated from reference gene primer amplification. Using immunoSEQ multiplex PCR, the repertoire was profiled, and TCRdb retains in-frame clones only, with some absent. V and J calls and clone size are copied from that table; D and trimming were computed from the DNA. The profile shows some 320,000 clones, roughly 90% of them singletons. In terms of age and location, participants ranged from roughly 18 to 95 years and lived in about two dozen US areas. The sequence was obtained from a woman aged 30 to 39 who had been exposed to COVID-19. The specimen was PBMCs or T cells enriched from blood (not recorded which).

For the CDR3, the DNA is TGTGCCAGCACCGCGAACTCTTTATCCCCCCAGCATTTT. Amino acids: CASTANSLSPQHF. The chain joins TRBV6-4 to TRBJ1-5, with D unclear. The V gene's germline CDR1 is MRHNA and CDR2 SNTAGT. Trimming removed 7 bases from V and 10 bases from J, with 17 bases in between. This CDR3 spans 13 amino acids.